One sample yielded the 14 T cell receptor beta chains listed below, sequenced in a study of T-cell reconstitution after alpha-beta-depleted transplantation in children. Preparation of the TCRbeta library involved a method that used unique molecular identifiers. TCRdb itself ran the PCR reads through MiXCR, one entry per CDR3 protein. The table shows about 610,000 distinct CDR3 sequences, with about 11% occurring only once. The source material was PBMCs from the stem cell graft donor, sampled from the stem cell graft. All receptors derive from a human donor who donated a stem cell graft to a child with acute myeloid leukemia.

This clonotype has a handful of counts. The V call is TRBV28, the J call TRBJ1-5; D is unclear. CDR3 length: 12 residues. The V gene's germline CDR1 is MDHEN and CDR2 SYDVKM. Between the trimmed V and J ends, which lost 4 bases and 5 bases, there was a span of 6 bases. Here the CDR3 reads CASSWRDQPQHF. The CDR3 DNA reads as TGTGCCAGCAGTTGGCGGGATCAGCCCCAGCATTTT.

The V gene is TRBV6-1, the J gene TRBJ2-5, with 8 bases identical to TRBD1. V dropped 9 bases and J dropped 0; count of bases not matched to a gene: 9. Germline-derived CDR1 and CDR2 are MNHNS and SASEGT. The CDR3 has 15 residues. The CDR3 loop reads CASQLGQGYQETQYF. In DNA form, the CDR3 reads TGTGCCAGTCAGCTCGGACAGGGATACCAAGAGACCCAGTACTTC.

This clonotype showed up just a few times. Written as DNA, the CDR3 is TGCGCCAGCAGCCCTTATCTGGGGGGCCAGAACACTGAAGCTTTCTTT. Amino acid sequence: CASSPYLGGQNTEAFF. V and J are TRBV5-1 and TRBJ1-1, with a weak D call TRBD1 (6 bases). Trimming removed 4 bases at V and 1 base at J, with 17 bases between. In germline, CDR1 is SGHRS, CDR2 YFSETQ. CDR3 length equals 16 residues.

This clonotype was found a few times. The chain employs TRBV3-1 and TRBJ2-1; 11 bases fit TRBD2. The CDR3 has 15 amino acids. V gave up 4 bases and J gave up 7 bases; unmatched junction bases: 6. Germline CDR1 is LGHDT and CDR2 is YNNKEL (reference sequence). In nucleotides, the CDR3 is TGTGCCAGCAGCCTTCGACTAGCGGGAAAGAATGAGCAGTTCTTC. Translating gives CASSLRLAGKNEQFF.

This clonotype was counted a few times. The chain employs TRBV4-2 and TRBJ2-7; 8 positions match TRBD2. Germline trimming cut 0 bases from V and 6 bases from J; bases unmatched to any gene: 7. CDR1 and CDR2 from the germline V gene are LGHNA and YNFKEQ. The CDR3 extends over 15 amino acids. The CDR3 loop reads CASSQERIAGSEQYF. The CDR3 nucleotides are TGTGCCAGCAGCCAAGAAAGGATAGCGGGATCCGAGCAGTACTTC.

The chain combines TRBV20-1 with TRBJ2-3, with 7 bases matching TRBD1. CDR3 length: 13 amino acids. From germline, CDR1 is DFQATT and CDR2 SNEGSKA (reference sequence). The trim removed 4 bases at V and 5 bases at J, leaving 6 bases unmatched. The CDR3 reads CSANPGQRDTQYF. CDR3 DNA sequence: TGCAGTGCTAACCCGGGACAGAGAGATACGCAGTATTTT.

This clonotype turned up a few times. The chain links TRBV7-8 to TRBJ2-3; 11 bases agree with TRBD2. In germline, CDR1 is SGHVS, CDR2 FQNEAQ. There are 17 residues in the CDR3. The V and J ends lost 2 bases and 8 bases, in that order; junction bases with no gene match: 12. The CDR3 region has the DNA TGTGCCAGCAGCTTACGACTAGCGGGATCCTTGTGGGTTACGCAGTATTTT. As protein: CASSLRLAGSLWVTQYF.

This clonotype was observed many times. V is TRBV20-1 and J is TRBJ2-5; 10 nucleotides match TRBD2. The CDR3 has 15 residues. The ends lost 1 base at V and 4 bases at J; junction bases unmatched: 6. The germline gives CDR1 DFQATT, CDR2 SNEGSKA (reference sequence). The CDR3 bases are TGCAGTGCTAGAGCCCTCAGCGGGAGGGGAGAGACCCAGTACTTC. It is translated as CSARALSGRGETQYF.

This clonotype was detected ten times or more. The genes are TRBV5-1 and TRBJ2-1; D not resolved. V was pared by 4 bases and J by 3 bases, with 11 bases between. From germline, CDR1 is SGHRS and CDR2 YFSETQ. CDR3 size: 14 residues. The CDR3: CASSPGPGYNEQFF. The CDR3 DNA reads TGCGCCAGCAGCCCCGGGCCTGGCTACAATGAGCAGTTCTTC.

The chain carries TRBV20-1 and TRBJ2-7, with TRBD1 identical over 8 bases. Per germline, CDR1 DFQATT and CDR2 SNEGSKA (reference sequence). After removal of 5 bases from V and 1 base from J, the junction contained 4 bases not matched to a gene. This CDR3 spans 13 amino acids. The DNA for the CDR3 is TGCAGTGCTTACCGGGACAGGTCCTACGAGCAGTACTTC. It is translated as CSAYRDRSYEQYF.

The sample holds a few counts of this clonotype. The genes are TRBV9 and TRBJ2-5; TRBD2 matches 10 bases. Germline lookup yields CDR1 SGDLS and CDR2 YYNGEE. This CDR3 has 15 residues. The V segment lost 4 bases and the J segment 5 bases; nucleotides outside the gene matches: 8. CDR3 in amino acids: CASSQGLARAETQYF. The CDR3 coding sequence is TGTGCCAGCAGCCAGGGACTAGCGAGGGCTGAGACCCAGTACTTC.

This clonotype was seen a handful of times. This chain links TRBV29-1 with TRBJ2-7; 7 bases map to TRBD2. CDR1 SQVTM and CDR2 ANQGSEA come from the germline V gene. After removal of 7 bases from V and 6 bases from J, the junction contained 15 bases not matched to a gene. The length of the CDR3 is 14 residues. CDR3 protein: CSGRVAGVTSEQYF. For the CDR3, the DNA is TGCAGCGGGAGGGTTGCGGGAGTAACTAGCGAGCAGTACTTC.

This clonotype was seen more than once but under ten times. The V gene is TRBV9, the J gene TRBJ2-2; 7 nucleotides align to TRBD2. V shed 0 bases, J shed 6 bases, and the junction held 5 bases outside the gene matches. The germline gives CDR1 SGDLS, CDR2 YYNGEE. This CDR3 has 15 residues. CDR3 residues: CASSVVNGGAGELFF. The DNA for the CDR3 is TGTGCCAGCAGCGTAGTCAATGGGGGGGCCGGGGAGCTGTTTTTT. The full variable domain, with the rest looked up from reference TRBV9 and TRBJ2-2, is DSGVTQTPKHLITATGQRVTLRCSPRSGDLSVYWYQQSLDQGLQFLIQYYNGEERAKGNILERFSAQQFPDLHSELNLSSLELGDSALYFCASSVVNGGAGELFFGEGSRLTVL.

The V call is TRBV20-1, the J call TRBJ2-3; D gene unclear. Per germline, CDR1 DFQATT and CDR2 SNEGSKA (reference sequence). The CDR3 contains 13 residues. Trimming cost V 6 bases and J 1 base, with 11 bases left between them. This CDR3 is CSAATEGTDTQYF. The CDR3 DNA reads TGCAGTGCCGCAACTGAGGGCACAGATACGCAGTATTTT.